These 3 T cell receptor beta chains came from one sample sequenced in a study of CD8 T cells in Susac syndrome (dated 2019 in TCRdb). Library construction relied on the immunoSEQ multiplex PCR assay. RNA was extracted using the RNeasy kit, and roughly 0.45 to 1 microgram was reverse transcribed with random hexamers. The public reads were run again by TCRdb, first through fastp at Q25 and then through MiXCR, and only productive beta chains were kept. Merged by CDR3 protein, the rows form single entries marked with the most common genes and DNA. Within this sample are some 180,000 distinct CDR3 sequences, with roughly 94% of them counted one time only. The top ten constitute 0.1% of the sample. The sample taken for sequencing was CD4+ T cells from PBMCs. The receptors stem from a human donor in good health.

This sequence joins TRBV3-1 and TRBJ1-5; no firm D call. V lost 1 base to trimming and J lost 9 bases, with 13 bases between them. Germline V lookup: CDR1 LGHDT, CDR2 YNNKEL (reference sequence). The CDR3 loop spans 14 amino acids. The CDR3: CASSQGRANVPQHF. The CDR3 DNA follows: TGTGCCAGCAGCCAAGGGAGGGCCAACGTGCCCCAGCATTTT.

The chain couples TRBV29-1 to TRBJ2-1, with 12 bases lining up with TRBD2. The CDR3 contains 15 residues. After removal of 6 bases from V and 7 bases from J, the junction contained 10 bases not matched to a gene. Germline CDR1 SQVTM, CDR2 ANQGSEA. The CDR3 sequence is CSVQRGLAGANEQFF. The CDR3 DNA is TGCAGCGTCCAGCGGGGACTAGCGGGTGCAAATGAGCAGTTCTTC.

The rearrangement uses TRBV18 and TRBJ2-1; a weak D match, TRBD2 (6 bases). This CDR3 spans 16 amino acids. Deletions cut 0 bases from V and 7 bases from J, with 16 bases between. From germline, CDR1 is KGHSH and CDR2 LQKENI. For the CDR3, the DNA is TGTGCCAGCTCACCACCAGGGCTAGCGAGCCGGAATGAGCAGTTCTTC. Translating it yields CASSPPGLASRNEQFF. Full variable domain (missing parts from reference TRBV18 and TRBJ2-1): NAGVMQNPRHLVRRRGQEARLRCSPMKGHSHVYWYRQLPEEGLKFMVYLQKENIIDESGMPKERFSAEFPKEGPSILRIQQVVRGDSAAYFCASSPPGLASRNEQFFGPGTRLTVL.